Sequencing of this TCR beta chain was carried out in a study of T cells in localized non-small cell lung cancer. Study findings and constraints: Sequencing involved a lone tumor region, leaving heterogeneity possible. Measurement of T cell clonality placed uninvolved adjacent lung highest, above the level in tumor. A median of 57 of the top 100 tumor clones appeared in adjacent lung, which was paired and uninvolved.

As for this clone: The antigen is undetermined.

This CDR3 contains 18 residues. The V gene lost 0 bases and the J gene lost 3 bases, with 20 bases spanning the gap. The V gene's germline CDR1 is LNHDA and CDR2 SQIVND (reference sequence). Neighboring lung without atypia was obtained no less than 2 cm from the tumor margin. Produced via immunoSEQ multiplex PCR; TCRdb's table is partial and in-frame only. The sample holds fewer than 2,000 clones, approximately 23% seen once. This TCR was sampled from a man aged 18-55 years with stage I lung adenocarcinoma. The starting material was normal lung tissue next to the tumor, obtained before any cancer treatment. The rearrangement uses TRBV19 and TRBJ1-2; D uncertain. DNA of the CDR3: TGTGCCAGTAGTATAGATCGAACCTCGGGAGAGAAAGACTATGGCTACACCTTC. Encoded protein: CASSIDRTSGEKDYGYTF. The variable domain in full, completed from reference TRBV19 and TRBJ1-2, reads DGGITQSPKYLFRKEGQNVTLSCEQNLNHDAMYWYRQDPGQGLRLIYYSQIVNDFQKGDIAEGYSVSREKKESFPLTVTSAQKNPTAFYLCASSIDRTSGEKDYGYTFGSGTRLTVV.